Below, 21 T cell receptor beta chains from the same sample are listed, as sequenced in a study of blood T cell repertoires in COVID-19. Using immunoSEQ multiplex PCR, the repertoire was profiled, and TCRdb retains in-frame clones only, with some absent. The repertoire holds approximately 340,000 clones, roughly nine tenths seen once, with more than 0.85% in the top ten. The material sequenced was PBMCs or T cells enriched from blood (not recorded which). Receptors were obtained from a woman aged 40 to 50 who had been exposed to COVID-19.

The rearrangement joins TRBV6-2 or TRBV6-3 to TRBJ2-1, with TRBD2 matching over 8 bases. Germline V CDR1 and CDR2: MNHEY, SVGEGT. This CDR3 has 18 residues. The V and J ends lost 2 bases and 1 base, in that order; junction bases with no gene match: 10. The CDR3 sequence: CASSYVLIAGLSYNEQFF. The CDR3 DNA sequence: TGTGCCAGCAGTTACGTCCTCATAGCGGGACTTTCCTACAATGAGCAGTTCTTC.

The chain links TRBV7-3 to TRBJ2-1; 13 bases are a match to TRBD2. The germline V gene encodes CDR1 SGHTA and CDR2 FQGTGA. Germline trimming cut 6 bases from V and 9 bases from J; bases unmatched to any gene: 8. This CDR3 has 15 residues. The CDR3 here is CASSGTSGMGSEQFF. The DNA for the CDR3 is TGTGCCAGCAGTGGGACTAGCGGGATGGGGAGTGAGCAGTTCTTC.

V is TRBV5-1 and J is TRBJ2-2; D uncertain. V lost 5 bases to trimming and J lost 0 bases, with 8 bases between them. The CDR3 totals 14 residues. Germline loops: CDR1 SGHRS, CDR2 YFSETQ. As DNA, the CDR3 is TGCGCCAGCAGGGTCATAGCGAACACCGGGGAGCTGTTTTTT. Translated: CASRVIANTGELFF.

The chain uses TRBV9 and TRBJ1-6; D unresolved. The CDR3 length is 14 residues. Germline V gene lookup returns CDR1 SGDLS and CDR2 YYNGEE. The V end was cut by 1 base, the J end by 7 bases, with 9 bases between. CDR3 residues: CASSVRQANSPLHF. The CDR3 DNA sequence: TGTGCCAGCAGCGTACGTCAGGCAAATTCACCCCTCCACTTT.

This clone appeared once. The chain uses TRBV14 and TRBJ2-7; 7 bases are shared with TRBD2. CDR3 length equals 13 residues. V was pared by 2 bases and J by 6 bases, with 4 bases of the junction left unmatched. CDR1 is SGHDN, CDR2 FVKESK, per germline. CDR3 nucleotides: TGTGCCAGCAGCCAACAACCGGGGGGCGAGCAGTACTTC. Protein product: CASSQQPGGEQYF. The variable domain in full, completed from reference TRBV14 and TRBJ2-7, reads EAGVTQFPSHSVIEKGQTVTLRCDPISGHDNLYWYRRVMGKEIKFLLHFVKESKQDESGMPNNRFLAERTGGTYSTLKVQPAELEDSGVYFCASSQQPGGEQYFGPGTRLTVT.

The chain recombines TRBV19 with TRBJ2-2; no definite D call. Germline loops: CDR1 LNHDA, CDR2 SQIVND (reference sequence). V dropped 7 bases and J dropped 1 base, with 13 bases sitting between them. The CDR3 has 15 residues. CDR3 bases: TGTGCCAGTAATACGCGCAGAGGGAACACCGGGGAGCTGTTTTTT. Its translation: CASNTRRGNTGELFF. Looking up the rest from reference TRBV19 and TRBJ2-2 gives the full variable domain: DGGITQSPKYLFRKEGQNVTLSCEQNLNHDAMYWYRQDPGQGLRLIYYSQIVNDFQKGDIAEGYSVSREKKESFPLTVTSAQKNPTAFYLCASNTRRGNTGELFFGEGSRLTVL.

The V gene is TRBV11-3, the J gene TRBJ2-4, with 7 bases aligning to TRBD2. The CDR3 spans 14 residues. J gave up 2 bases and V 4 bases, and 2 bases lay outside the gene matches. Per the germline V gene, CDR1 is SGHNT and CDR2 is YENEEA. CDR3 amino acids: CASSYGGSKNIQYF. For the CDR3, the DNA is TGTGCCAGCAGCTACGGGGGGTCCAAAAACATTCAGTACTTC.

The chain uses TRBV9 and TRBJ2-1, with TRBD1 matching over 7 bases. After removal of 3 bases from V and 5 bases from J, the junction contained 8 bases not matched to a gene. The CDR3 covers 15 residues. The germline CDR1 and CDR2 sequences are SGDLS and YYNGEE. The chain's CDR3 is CASSGGGPNNNEQFF. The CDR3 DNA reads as TGTGCCAGCAGCGGAGGGGGCCCCAACAACAATGAGCAGTTCTTC.

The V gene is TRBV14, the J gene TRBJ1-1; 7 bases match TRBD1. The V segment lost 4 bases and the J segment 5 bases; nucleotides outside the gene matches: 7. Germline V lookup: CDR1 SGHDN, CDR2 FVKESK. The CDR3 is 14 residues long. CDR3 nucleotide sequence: TGTGCCAGCAGCCTCCGACAGGGCAATACTGAAGCTTTCTTT. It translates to CASSLRQGNTEAFF.

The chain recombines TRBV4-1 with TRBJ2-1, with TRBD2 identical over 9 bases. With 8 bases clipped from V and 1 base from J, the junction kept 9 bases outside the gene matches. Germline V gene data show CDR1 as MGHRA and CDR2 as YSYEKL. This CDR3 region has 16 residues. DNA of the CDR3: TGCGCCAGCTCCTCCTATGGACTAGCGTCCTACAATGAGCAGTTCTTC. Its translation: CASSSYGLASYNEQFF.

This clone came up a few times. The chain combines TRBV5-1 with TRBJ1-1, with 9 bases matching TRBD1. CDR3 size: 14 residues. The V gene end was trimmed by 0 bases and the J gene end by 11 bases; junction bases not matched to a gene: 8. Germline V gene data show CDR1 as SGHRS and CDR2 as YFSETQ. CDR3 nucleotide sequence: TGCGCCAGCAGCTTGGCTCACGGGACAGGGAATGCTTTCTTT. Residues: CASSLAHGTGNAFF. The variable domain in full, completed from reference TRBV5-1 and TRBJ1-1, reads KAGVTQTPRYLIKTRGQQVTLSCSPISGHRSVSWYQQTPGQGLQFLFEYFSETQRNKGNFPGRFSGRQFSNSRSEMNVSTLELGDSALYLCASSLAHGTGNAFFGQGTRLTVV.

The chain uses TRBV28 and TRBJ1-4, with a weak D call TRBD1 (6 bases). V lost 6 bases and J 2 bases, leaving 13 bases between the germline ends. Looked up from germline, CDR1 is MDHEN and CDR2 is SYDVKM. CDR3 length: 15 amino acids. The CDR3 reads CASSRGGGTNEKLFF. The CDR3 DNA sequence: TGTGCCAGCAGCCGAGGGGGGGGCACTAATGAAAAACTGTTTTTT.

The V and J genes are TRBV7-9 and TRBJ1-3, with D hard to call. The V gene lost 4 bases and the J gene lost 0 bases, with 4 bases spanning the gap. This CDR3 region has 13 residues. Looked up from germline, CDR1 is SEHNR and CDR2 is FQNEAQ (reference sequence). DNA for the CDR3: TGTGCCAGCAGCTCAATCTCTGGAAACACCATATATTTT. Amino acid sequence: CASSSISGNTIYF.

The CDR3 is CAISLGTAPYNEQFF. The CDR3 DNA follows: TGTGCCATCTCCTTGGGGACAGCCCCTTACAATGAGCAGTTCTTC. The chain is built from TRBV19 and TRBJ2-1; 7 nucleotides line up with TRBD1. Germline-derived CDR1 and CDR2 are LNHDA and SQIVND (reference sequence). Unmatched junction bases numbered 13, after V lost 10 bases and J lost 4 bases. This CDR3 is 15 amino acids long. The full variable domain, rest sourced from reference TRBV19 and TRBJ2-1, is DGGITQSPKYLFRKEGQNVTLSCEQNLNHDAMYWYRQDPGQGLRLIYYSQIVNDFQKGDIAEGYSVSREKKESFPLTVTSAQKNPTAFYLCAISLGTAPYNEQFFGPGTRLTVL.

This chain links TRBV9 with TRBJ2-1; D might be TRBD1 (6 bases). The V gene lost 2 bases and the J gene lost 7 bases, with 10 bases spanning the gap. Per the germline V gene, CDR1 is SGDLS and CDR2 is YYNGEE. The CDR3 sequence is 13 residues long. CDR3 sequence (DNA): TGTGCCAGCAGCGTTCAGGGGCGGAATGAGCAGTTCTTC. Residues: CASSVQGRNEQFF.

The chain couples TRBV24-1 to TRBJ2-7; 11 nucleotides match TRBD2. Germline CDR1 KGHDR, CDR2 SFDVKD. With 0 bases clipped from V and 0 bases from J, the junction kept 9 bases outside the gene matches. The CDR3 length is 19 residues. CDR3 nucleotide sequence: TGTGCCACCAGTGATTTGGTGGGACTAGCGGCACAACCCTCCTACGAGCAGTACTTC. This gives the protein CATSDLVGLAAQPSYEQYF.

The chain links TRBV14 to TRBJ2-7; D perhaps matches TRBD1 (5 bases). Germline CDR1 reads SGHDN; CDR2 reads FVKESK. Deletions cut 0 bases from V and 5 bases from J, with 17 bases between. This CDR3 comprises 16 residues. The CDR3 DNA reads TGTGCCAGCAGCCAAGACGCCGGCCAGGGTACCCACGAGCAGTACTTC. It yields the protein CASSQDAGQGTHEQYF. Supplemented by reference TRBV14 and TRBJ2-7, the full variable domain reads EAGVTQFPSHSVIEKGQTVTLRCDPISGHDNLYWYRRVMGKEIKFLLHFVKESKQDESGMPNNRFLAERTGGTYSTLKVQPAELEDSGVYFCASSQDAGQGTHEQYFGPGTRLTVT.

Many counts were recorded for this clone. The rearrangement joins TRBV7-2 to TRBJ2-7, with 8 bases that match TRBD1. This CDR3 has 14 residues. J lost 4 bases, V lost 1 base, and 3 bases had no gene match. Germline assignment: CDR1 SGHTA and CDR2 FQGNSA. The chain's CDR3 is CASSLDQGAYEQYF. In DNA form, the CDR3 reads TGTGCCAGCAGCTTAGACCAGGGGGCGTACGAGCAGTACTTC.

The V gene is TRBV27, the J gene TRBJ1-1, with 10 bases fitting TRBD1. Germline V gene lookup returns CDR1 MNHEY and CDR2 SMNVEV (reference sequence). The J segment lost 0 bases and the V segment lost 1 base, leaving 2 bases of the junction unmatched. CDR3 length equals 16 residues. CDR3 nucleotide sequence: TGTGCCAGCAGTTTATTGGGACAGGGGCTGAACACTGAAGCTTTCTTT. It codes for CASSLLGQGLNTEAFF.

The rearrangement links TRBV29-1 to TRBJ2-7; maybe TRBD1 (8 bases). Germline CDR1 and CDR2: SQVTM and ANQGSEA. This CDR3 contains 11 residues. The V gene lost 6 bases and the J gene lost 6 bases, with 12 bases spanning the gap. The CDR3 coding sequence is TGCAGCGTCTACAGGGGGGGCGAGCAGTACTTC. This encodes CSVYRGGEQYF.

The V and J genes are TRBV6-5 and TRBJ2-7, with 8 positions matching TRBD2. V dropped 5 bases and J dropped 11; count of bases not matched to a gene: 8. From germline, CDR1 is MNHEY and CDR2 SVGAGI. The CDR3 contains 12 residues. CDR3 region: CASSQRPAGEYF. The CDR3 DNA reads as TGTGCCAGCAGTCAACGCCCAGCGGGAGAGTACTTC.